Listed below are T cell receptor beta chains from one sample, sequenced in a study of lymphopenia after photon versus proton radiotherapy. This table comes from immunoSEQ multiplex PCR, and its TCRdb copy is limited to in-frame clones, with some not included. The table includes 25,000 to 30,000 clones, roughly 89% detected once. Specimen: peripheral blood, collected from a patient treated with photon-based radiotherapy. The receptor source for this set is a man aged 45-65 years with gastric cancer. CDR3s include the opening cysteine and the closing phenylalanine or tryptophan. A D gene is named only where the DNA matches it firmly. Rows give clone size only sometimes, using once, few, many, or a class for an expanded clone.

clone size | V gene | D gene | CDR3 protein
- | TRBV27 | - | CASGTYKETQYF
- | TRBV7-2 | - | CASSRYSNQPQHF
- | TRBV18 | TRBD1 | CASSPRTGQKETQYF
once | TRBV19 | - | CASSLLGGKDEQFF
- | TRBV7-9 | - | CASSPGQANYGYTF
few | TRBV14 | - | CASSRDWSEQYF
- | TRBV11-3 | - | CASSAGTEAFF
- | TRBV5-4 | - | CASSFGSNSAGELFF
- | TRBV19 | - | CASSQSLASDTQYF
- | TRBV20-1 | - | CSATGGGGYTF
- | TRBV6-4 | - | CASSDSRTTYGYTF
- | TRBV11-3 | - | CASSLGGTADEQFF
- | TRBV7-3 | TRBD1 | CASSLTTGATGELFF
- | TRBV6-6 | - | CASSYFGTFEQYF
- | TRBV5-6 | - | CASSPPRWGARDTQYF
- | TRBV5-1 | TRBD1 | CASSLGQGAGSPLHF
- | TRBV11-1 | TRBD1 | CASSSTGGDYEQYF
- | TRBV7-7 | - | CASSLGYPGETQYF
- | TRBV11-2 | TRBD1 | CASRTQGFGTDTQYF
- | TRBV12-5 | TRBD2 | CASGLKLAGGLGTDTQYF
- | TRBV5-6 | TRBD2 | CASSPEQRGFTGELFF
- | TRBV4-3 | TRBD1 | CASSRDSQSTDTQYF
- | TRBV18 | TRBD1 | CASSPPGQGGTNEKLFF
once | TRBV2 | - | CASSVSSWETQYF
- | TRBV27 | - | CASSLGQGLTGELFF
few | TRBV10-2 | TRBD1 | CASRARQGAIDTQYF
- | TRBV4-1 | - | CASSQERVTGELFF
once | TRBV5-6 | - | CASSFYTSYEQYF
- | TRBV30 | - | CAWSVRKGPGNTIYF
once | TRBV10-3 | - | CAISDRETQYF
- | TRBV7-9 | TRBD2 | CASSLPGLAGPRTQYF
- | TRBV5-1 | - | CASSLAWFPQYF
- | TRBV5-1 | - | CASRSGIGARNTEAFF